A single sample is the source of the 24 T cell receptor beta chains below, sequenced in a study of T cell responses to AZD1222 COVID-19 vaccine. The method was immunoSEQ multiplex PCR; TCRdb's version includes in-frame clones alone and lacks a portion of them. The sample holds over 85,000 clones, about 85% seen once. Here the sequenced sample was peripheral blood, taken on day 0 of AZD1222 vaccination. These receptors were obtained from an adult in good health.

The chain has TRBV29-1 and TRBJ2-5; TRBD1 might be the D (5 bases). Trimming cost V 7 bases and J 3 bases, with 12 bases left between them. In germline, CDR1 is SQVTM, CDR2 ANQGSEA. The CDR3 extends over 12 amino acids. The DNA for the CDR3 is TGCAGCGCTACAGGAAACGAAGAGACCCAGTACTTC. This translates into CSATGNEETQYF.

This rearrangement joins TRBV2 to TRBJ2-7, with D uncertain. The CDR3 is 14 amino acids. V was trimmed by 3 bases and J by 4 bases, leaving 13 bases between them. Looked up from germline, CDR1 is SNHLY and CDR2 is FYNNEI. The CDR3 spells CASSDSRARYEQYF. The CDR3 region has the DNA TGTGCCAGCAGTGACAGCCGGGCGCGATACGAGCAGTACTTC.

V and J are TRBV7-2 and TRBJ2-5; 11 bases fit TRBD2. Germline CDR1 reads SGHTA; CDR2 reads FQGNSA. This CDR3 region has 15 residues. With V trimmed by 5 bases and J by 5 bases, 7 bases remained unmatched. CDR3 bases: TGTGCCAGCAGCCCCCCACTAGCGGGGGATGAGACCCAGTACTTC. It specifies CASSPPLAGDETQYF.

The chain recombines TRBV4-1 with TRBJ1-5; D not certain. CDR3 length: 14 amino acids. Germline values: CDR1 MGHRA, CDR2 YSYEKL. Trimming cost V 0 bases and J 2 bases, with 5 bases left between them. This CDR3 is CASSQDRGNQPQHF. The CDR3 DNA sequence: TGCGCCAGCAGCCAAGATAGGGGCAATCAGCCCCAGCATTTT.

The V gene is TRBV28, the J gene TRBJ1-1; unclear D gene. The CDR3 consists of 13 residues. Trimming cost V 1 base and J 4 bases, with 7 bases left between them. The V gene's germline CDR1 is MDHEN and CDR2 SYDVKM. DNA for the CDR3: TGTGCCAGCAGTTTATATGGCGGCACTGAAGCTTTCTTT. This sequence encodes CASSLYGGTEAFF. Together with reference TRBV28 and TRBJ1-1, the CDR3 gives the full variable domain: DVKVTQSSRYLVKRTGEKVFLECVQDMDHENMFWYRQDPGLGLRLIYFSYDVKMKEKGDIPEGYSVSREKKERFSLILESASTNQTSMYLCASSLYGGTEAFFGQGTRLTVV.

This rearrangement joins TRBV19 to TRBJ1-1; 8 bases map to TRBD1. The germline V gene has CDR1 LNHDA and CDR2 SQIVND (reference sequence). The CDR3 runs 16 residues. Germline trimming cut 7 bases from V and 0 bases from J; bases unmatched to any gene: 10. The CDR3: CASKGETGGMNTEAFF. CDR3 coding DNA: TGTGCCAGTAAGGGGGAAACAGGGGGTATGAACACTGAAGCTTTCTTT.

This clone was picked up a small number of times. Other DNA sequences in the sample encode the same CDR3. The chain has TRBV19 and TRBJ2-7; TRBD2 aligns across 10 bases. Germline values: CDR1 LNHDA, CDR2 SQIVND (reference sequence). V trimming: 3 bases; J trimming: 4 bases; junction bases outside the gene matches: 3. This CDR3 is 14 amino acids long. The CDR3 DNA reads as TGTGCCAGTAGTATTTCTAGCGGGAGTTACGAGCAGTACTTC. It is translated as CASSISSGSYEQYF. Full variable domain (missing parts from reference TRBV19 and TRBJ2-7): DGGITQSPKYLFRKEGQNVTLSCEQNLNHDAMYWYRQDPGQGLRLIYYSQIVNDFQKGDIAEGYSVSREKKESFPLTVTSAQKNPTAFYLCASSISSGSYEQYFGPGTRLTVT.

This chain uses TRBV29-1 with TRBJ2-7, with a possible D match to TRBD1 (7 bases). The V gene lost 6 bases and the J gene lost 1 base, with 16 bases spanning the gap. Germline-derived CDR1 and CDR2 are SQVTM and ANQGSEA. The CDR3 is 14 amino acids. The CDR3 nucleotides are TGCAGCGTCGCCCAGGGGGGACAATCCTACGAGCAGTACTTC. Translating it yields CSVAQGGQSYEQYF.

The chain uses TRBV28 and TRBJ1-5, with 10 bases fitting TRBD1. The germline gives CDR1 MDHEN, CDR2 SYDVKM. The CDR3 totals 16 residues. The J segment lost 2 bases and the V segment lost 6 bases, leaving 7 bases of the junction unmatched. CDR3 in amino acids: CASREGQGYGNQPQHF. CDR3 sequence (DNA): TGTGCCAGCAGGGAGGGACAGGGGTATGGCAATCAGCCCCAGCATTTT.

The J gene is TRBJ1-4, the V gene TRBV5-1, with 7 bases identical to TRBD1. The CDR3 is 17 residues long. V lost 4 bases to trimming and J lost 0 bases; unmatched junction nucleotides: 9. Germline V gives CDR1 SGHRS, CDR2 YFSETQ. DNA of the CDR3: TGCGCCAGCAGCGCCGGGACAGTGGGTGCAACTAATGAAAAACTGTTTTTT. Amino acid sequence: CASSAGTVGATNEKLFF.

This chain links TRBV3-1 (or the pseudogene TRBV3-2) with TRBJ2-7; no reliable D call. Trimming took 2 bases from V and 3 from J, leaving 11 bases between them. Germline assignment: CDR1 LGHDT and CDR2 YNNKEL (reference sequence). The CDR3 is 14 amino acids. As DNA, the CDR3 is TGTGCCAGCAGCCAAAGAGTAAGCGACTACGAGCAGTACTTC. This sequence encodes CASSQRVSDYEQYF.

J is TRBJ1-1 and V is TRBV3-1 (or the pseudogene TRBV3-2); no clear D. The germline V and J ends were trimmed by 1 base and 1 base, with 7 bases remaining between them. Germline V gene data show CDR1 as LGHDT and CDR2 as YNNKEL (reference sequence). CDR3 size: 14 residues. The CDR3: CASSQGHSNTEAFF. CDR3 coding DNA: TGTGCCAGCAGCCAAGGACACTCGAACACTGAAGCTTTCTTT.

This clone was observed once. This sequence joins TRBV19 and TRBJ1-1; D not resolved. Deletions cut 1 base from V and 5 bases from J, with 8 bases between. The germline V gene encodes CDR1 LNHDA and CDR2 SQIVND (reference sequence). The CDR3 loop spans 13 amino acids. CDR3 coding DNA: TGTGCCAGTAGTATAGCCGGAGAAACTGAAGCTTTCTTT. Its protein is CASSIAGETEAFF.

This chain connects TRBV6-5 to TRBJ1-1; D unclear. V shed 6 bases and J shed 4 bases, with 15 bases lying between them. CDR1 is MNHEY, CDR2 SVGAGI, per germline. The CDR3 sequence is 14 residues long. The CDR3 DNA follows: TGTGCCAGCAGGGATAGGAGGCGAACCACTGAAGCTTTCTTT. It specifies CASRDRRRTTEAFF.

This clone came up a few times. The chain recombines TRBV4-3 with TRBJ1-4; D is ambiguous. The germline CDR1 and CDR2 sequences are LGHNA and YSLEER. The CDR3 runs to 13 residues. Trimming removed 0 bases from V and 8 bases from J, with 7 bases in between. CDR3 bases: TGCGCCAGCAGCCAAGATTTAGAGGAAAAACTGTTTTTT. Its protein is CASSQDLEEKLFF.

The rearrangement joins TRBV11-3 to TRBJ1-1; D is unresolved. The CDR3 spans 13 residues. From germline, CDR1 is SGHNT and CDR2 YENEEA. The ends were cut back, 5 bases at V and 6 bases at J, with 13 bases in the middle. CDR3 bases: TGTGCCAGCAGCGCGGATCAGTGGGCTGAAGCTTTCTTT. Translating gives CASSADQWAEAFF.

The chain couples TRBV7-9 to TRBJ2-7; D might be TRBD1 (6 bases). The CDR3 is 13 residues long. Trimming removed 5 bases at V and 6 bases at J, with 14 bases between. The V gene's germline CDR1 is SEHNR and CDR2 FQNEAQ (reference sequence). The CDR3 DNA sequence: TGTGCCAGCAGCCAGTACAGGGTCGGCGAGCAGTACTTC. As protein: CASSQYRVGEQYF.

The chain has TRBV5-1 and TRBJ2-2; D call uncertain. Germline-derived CDR1 and CDR2 are SGHRS and YFSETQ. This CDR3 spans 14 amino acids. Trimming took 5 bases from V and 7 from J, leaving 15 bases between them. CDR3 in amino acids: CASSVGRRDGELFF. In nucleotides, the CDR3 is TGCGCCAGCAGTGTTGGTCGTCGCGACGGGGAGCTGTTTTTT. Variable domain in full (rest from reference TRBV5-1 and TRBJ2-2): KAGVTQTPRYLIKTRGQQVTLSCSPISGHRSVSWYQQTPGQGLQFLFEYFSETQRNKGNFPGRFSGRQFSNSRSEMNVSTLELGDSALYLCASSVGRRDGELFFGEGSRLTVL.

The rearrangement uses TRBV19 and TRBJ1-5, with a weak D call TRBD1 (6 bases). This CDR3 has 15 residues. Germline V gene sequence: CDR1 LNHDA, CDR2 SQIVND (reference sequence). Trimming shortened V by 3 bases and J by 3 bases, and 12 bases separated the two germline ends. Here the CDR3 reads CASSMGAGPNQPQHF. The CDR3 bases are TGTGCCAGTAGTATGGGGGCAGGACCCAATCAGCCCCAGCATTTT.

This clone occurred a few times. In DNA, the CDR3 is TGTGCCACCAGTGATTCCCGACAGGGATCAGGCTACACCTTC. This translates into CATSDSRQGSGYTF. The V and J genes are TRBV24-1 and TRBJ1-2, with 7 bases aligning to TRBD1. Germline CDR1 KGHDR, CDR2 SFDVKD. The V and J ends lost 2 bases and 8 bases, in that order; junction bases with no gene match: 7. The CDR3 runs to 14 residues.

The chain links TRBV28 to TRBJ1-2; D is unresolved. The CDR3 sequence is 13 residues long. From germline, CDR1 is MDHEN and CDR2 SYDVKM. V lost 8 bases and J lost 1, with 11 bases in between. DNA for the CDR3: TGTGCCAGCTCCCCGGGGAGTAACTATGGCTACACCTTC. It specifies CASSPGSNYGYTF.

The rearrangement uses TRBV19 and TRBJ1-5, with a weak D call TRBD1 (5 bases). The length of the CDR3 is 14 residues. V lost 1 base, J lost 7 bases, and 11 bases lay in between. CDR1 is LNHDA and CDR2 is SQIVND in the germline V gene (reference sequence). The CDR3 DNA sequence: TGTGCCAGTAGTATAGGCCCCTCAGGGCAGCCCCAGCATTTT. This sequence encodes CASSIGPSGQPQHF.

This clone was detected once. The chain links TRBV6-4 to TRBJ2-3; D may match TRBD1 or TRBD2 (5 bases each). The V and J ends lost 8 bases and 0 bases respectively, with 12 bases between them. The germline V gene encodes CDR1 MRHNA and CDR2 SNTAGT. The CDR3 covers 14 residues. The CDR3 sequence: CASARDASTDTQYF. In DNA, the CDR3 is TGTGCCAGCGCGAGGGACGCAAGCACAGATACGCAGTATTTT.

This rearrangement joins TRBV27 to TRBJ1-2; 10 bases match TRBD1. J lost 12 bases, V lost 5 bases, and 15 bases had no gene match. The CDR3 totals 15 residues. Looked up from germline, CDR1 is MNHEY and CDR2 is SMNVEV (reference sequence). CDR3 in DNA: TGTGCCAGCAGTATGGATCGGGGGACAGGGGTAGGGCACACCTTC. Translation: CASSMDRGTGVGHTF.